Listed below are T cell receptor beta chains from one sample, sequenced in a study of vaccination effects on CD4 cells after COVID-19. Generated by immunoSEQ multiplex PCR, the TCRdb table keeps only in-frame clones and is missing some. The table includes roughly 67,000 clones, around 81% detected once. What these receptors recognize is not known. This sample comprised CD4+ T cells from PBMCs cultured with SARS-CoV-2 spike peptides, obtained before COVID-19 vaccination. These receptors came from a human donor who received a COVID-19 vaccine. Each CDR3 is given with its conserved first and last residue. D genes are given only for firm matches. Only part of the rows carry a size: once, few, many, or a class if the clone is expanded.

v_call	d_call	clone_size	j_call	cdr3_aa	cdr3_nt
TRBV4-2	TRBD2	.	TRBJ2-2	CASSQDLAGVRFGELFF	TGTGCCAGCAGCCAGGATCTAGCGGGGGTCCGGTTCGGGGAGCTGTTTTTT
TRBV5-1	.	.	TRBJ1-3	CASSLGVGSGNTIYF	TGCGCCAGCAGCTTGGGGGTCGGCTCTGGAAACACCATATATTTT
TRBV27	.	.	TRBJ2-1	CASSLGGKAPYNEQFF	TGTGCCAGCAGTTTAGGGGGGAAGGCCCCGTACAATGAGCAGTTCTTC
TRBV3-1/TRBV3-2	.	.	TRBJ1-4	CASSRTNNEKLFF	TGTGCCAGCAGCCGGACTAACAATGAAAAACTGTTTTTT
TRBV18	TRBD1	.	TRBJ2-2	CASSPRDRNTGELFF	TGTGCCAGCTCACCGAGGGACAGGAACACCGGGGAGCTGTTTTTT
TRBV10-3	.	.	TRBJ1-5	CAISEEVRQPQHF	TGTGCCATCAGTGAGGAGGTCCGCCAGCCCCAGCATTTT
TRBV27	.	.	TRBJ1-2	CASSSPGRAHGYTF	TGTGCCAGCAGTTCCCCCGGCAGGGCCCATGGCTACACCTTC
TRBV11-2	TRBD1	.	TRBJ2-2	CASSSTRQGYTGELFF	TGTGCCAGCAGCTCTACTCGACAGGGGTATACCGGGGAGCTGTTTTTT
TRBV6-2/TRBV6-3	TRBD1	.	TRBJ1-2	CASSYRRGNYGYTF	TGTGCCAGCAGTTACCGCAGGGGGAACTATGGCTACACCTTC
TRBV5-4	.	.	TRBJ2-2	CASSLTANTGELFF	TGTGCCAGCAGCTTGACAGCGAACACCGGGGAGCTGTTTTTT
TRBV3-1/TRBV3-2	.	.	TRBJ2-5	CASSHRRGLLGETQYF	TGTGCCAGCAGCCACAGACGGGGACTCCTGGGGGAGACCCAGTACTTC
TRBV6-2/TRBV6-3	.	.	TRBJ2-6	CASSYGGAGANVLTF	TGTGCCAGCAGTTACGGGGGAGCTGGGGCCAACGTCCTGACTTTC
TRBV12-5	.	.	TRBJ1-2	CASGREGYGYTF	TGTGCTAGTGGCAGGGAGGGCTATGGCTACACCTTC
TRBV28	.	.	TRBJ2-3	CASSSNRQAYTDTQYF	TGTGCCAGCAGTTCGAACAGACAGGCCTACACAGATACGCAGTATTTT
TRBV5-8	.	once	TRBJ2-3	CASPRGLAGSITDTQYF	TGTGCCAGCCCCAGGGGGCTAGCGGGGAGTATCACAGATACGCAGTATTTT
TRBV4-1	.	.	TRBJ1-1	CASSQGGGSAFF	TGCGCCAGCAGCCAAGGGGGGGGGAGCGCTTTCTTT
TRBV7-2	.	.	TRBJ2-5	CASSLNVGGTGPPRAQYF	TGTGCCAGCAGCTTAAATGTCGGTGGAACAGGCCCCCCCCGGGCCCAGTACTTC
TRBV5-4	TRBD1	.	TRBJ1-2	CASRSGQVYGYTF	TGTGCCAGCAGATCCGGACAGGTCTATGGCTACACCTTC
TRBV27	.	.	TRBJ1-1	CASSLTSRTRNTEAFF	TGTGCCAGCAGTTTAACATCCAGGACGAGGAACACTGAAGCTTTCTTT
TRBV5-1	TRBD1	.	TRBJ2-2	CASSLARTGNTGELFF	TGCGCCAGCAGCTTGGCGCGGACAGGGAACACCGGGGAGCTGTTTTTT
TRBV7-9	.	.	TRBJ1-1	CASSSGGPGANTEAFF	TGTGCCAGCAGTTCGGGGGGTCCCGGGGCGAACACTGAAGCTTTCTTT
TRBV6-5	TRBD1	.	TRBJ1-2	CASRGQGNYYGYTF	TGTGCCAGCAGGGGACAGGGGAACTACTATGGCTACACCTTC
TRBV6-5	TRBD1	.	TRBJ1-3	CASSYGTGAGNTIYF	TGTGCCAGCAGTTACGGGACAGGGGCTGGAAACACCATATATTTT
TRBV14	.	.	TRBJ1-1	CASSQDHGGIRTEAFF	TGTGCCAGCAGCCAAGATCACGGAGGTATTCGGACTGAAGCTTTCTTT
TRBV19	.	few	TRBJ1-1	CASSSRTFFEAFF	TGTGCCAGTAGTTCGAGGACATTTTTCGAAGCTTTCTTT
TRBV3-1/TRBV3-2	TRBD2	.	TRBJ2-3	CASSQESSGGRDTQYF	TGTGCCAGCAGCCAAGAGTCAAGCGGGGGCAGGGATACGCAGTATTTT
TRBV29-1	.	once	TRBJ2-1	CPFGRLPKIDEQFF	TGTCCTTTTGGGCGGCTCCCCAAGATAGATGAGCAGTTCTTC
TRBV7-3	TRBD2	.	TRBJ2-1	CASSLTGGLAGGSSYNEQFF	TGTGCCAGCAGCTTAACGGGGGGGCTAGCGGGGGGCAGCTCCTACAATGAGCAGTTCTTC
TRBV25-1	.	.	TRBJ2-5	CASSALTGSQETQYF	TGTGCCAGCAGTGCATTAACAGGGTCCCAAGAGACCCAGTACTTC